These T cell receptor beta chains were read from a single sample in a study of cytomegalovirus exposure and HLA in healthy donors. Some clones are missing from TCRdb's copy, which holds only in-frame ones; the method was immunoSEQ multiplex PCR. In all, the sample yields around 150,000 clones. The sequenced sample was PBMCs. The receptors come from a man aged 35-49 years in good health and CMV-seronegative. The CDR3 runs from the conserved cysteine through the conserved F or W. The D gene is left open where the match is weak.

>.|TRBV6-1|TRBJ1-6
CASSANGGSYNSPLHF
TGTGCCAGCAGTGCCAACGGGGGCTCCTATAATTCACCCCTCCACTTT
>.|TRBV5-8|TRBJ1-4
CASSFRDLNEKLFF
TGTGCCAGCAGCTTTAGGGACTTGAATGAAAAACTGTTTTTT
>.|TRBV4-2|TRBJ2-3
CASSQDWDGGHTDTQYF
TGTGCCAGCAGCCAAGATTGGGACGGGGGGCACACAGATACGCAGTATTTT
>TRBD1|TRBV28|TRBJ2-1
CASSGTDRFFGEQFF
TGTGCCAGCAGTGGAACGGACAGGTTCTTCGGAGAGCAGTTCTTC
>TRBD1|TRBV25-1|TRBJ1-2
CASNGGPGQGPNYGYTF
TGTGCCAGCAATGGGGGGCCGGGACAGGGACCTAACTATGGCTACACCTTC
>.|TRBV7-3|TRBJ2-1
CASSPAATGYNEQFF
TGTGCCAGCAGCCCAGCAGCCACGGGTTACAATGAGCAGTTCTTC
>TRBD1|TRBV4-2|TRBJ1-1
CASSQSGAYRGNTEAFF
TGTGCCAGCAGCCAAAGTGGGGCCTACAGGGGGAACACTGAAGCTTTCTTT
>TRBD1|TRBV2|TRBJ1-1
CASSEEGARAFF
TGTGCCAGCAGTGAAGAGGGGGCGCGGGCTTTCTTT
>.|TRBV11-2|TRBJ2-6
CASSFQGTGANVLTF
TGTGCCAGCAGCTTTCAGGGTACTGGGGCCAACGTCCTGACTTTC
>TRBD1|TRBV2|TRBJ2-7
CASSRDSYEQYF
TGTGCCAGCAGCCGGGACAGCTACGAGCAGTACTTC
>.|TRBV7-2|TRBJ2-7
CASSFHNEQYF
TGTGCCAGCAGCTTTCACAACGAGCAGTACTTC
>.|TRBV21-1|TRBJ1-2
CASSKGGDRGRLDNQNYGYTF
TGTGCCAGCAGCAAAGGGGGGGACAGGGGGCGACTCGATAACCAGAACTATGGCTACACCTTC
>TRBD1|TRBV19|TRBJ2-5
CASSIEGAGETQYF
TGTGCCAGTAGTATTGAGGGGGCCGGGGAGACCCAGTACTTC
>TRBD1|TRBV5-6|TRBJ2-1
CASSLEPRGLEQFF
TGTGCCAGCAGCTTGGAACCGAGGGGGCTGGAGCAGTTCTTC
>TRBD1|TRBV5-1|TRBJ2-6
CASSRPGTGRSSGANVLTF
TGCGCCAGCAGCCGTCCCGGGACAGGGAGGAGCTCTGGGGCCAACGTCCTGACTTTC
>.|TRBV6-5|TRBJ1-2
CASSYYLTGDGYTF
TGTGCCAGCAGTTACTACCTGACAGGCGATGGCTACACCTTC
>TRBD1|TRBV6-5|TRBJ2-1
CASIRRGDSYNEQFF
TGTGCCAGCATCAGGCGAGGGGACAGTTACAATGAGCAGTTCTTC
>.|TRBV15|TRBJ1-5
CATSRVPNQPQHF
TGTGCCACCAGCAGAGTCCCGAATCAGCCCCAGCATTTT
>.|TRBV6-5|TRBJ2-7
CASRPEMGRIHEQYF
TGTGCCAGCAGACCCGAAATGGGGCGAATTCACGAGCAGTACTTC
>.|TRBV6-6|TRBJ2-4
CATQSGFGAKNIQYF
TGTGCCACCCAATCCGGGTTTGGGGCCAAAAACATTCAGTACTTC
>.|TRBV4-1|TRBJ1-5
CASSQDTSNQPQHF
TGCGCCAGCAGCCAGGACACTAGCAATCAGCCCCAGCATTTT
>TRBD1|TRBV6-5|TRBJ2-7
CASSKGQGISYEQYF
TGTGCCAGCAGTAAGGGACAGGGGATCTCCTACGAGCAGTACTTC
>.|TRBV7-9|TRBJ1-3
CASSPRIGTPKESGNTIYF
TGTGCCAGCAGCCCCCGGATAGGGACTCCGAAAGAATCGGGAAACACCATATATTTT
>.|TRBV28|TRBJ2-5
CASSFEIGRKTQYF
TGTGCCAGCAGTTTCGAGATAGGGAGGAAGACCCAGTACTTC
>.|TRBV5-6|TRBJ1-2
CASSFVGDGGYTF
TGTGCCAGCAGCTTTGTGGGAGACGGTGGCTACACCTTC
>TRBD1|TRBV4-1|TRBJ2-7
CASSLRQGFDEQYF
TGCGCCAGCAGCCTTCGACAGGGATTTGACGAGCAGTACTTC
>.|TRBV5-6|TRBJ1-3
CASSLWQPGNTIYF
TGTGCCAGCAGCTTGTGGCAACCTGGAAACACCATATATTTT
>.|TRBV18|TRBJ2-2
CASSPNRAGELFF
TGTGCCAGCTCACCTAACAGGGCCGGGGAGCTGTTTTTT
>TRBD1|TRBV29-1|TRBJ1-1
CSVSTGTEAFF
TGCAGCGTTTCAACCGGGACAGAGGCTTTCTTT
>TRBD2|TRBV11-2|TRBJ2-3
CASSSLAGVGTDTQYF
TGTGCCAGCAGCTCCTTAGCGGGGGTGGGTACAGATACGCAGTATTTT
>TRBD1|TRBV27|TRBJ2-7
CASTGQGSYEQYF
TGTGCCAGTACGGGACAGGGATCCTACGAGCAGTACTTC
>TRBD1|TRBV5-1|TRBJ1-6
CASRAPDREPYNSPLHF
TGCGCCAGCAGGGCCCCCGACAGGGAGCCCTATAATTCACCCCTCCACTTT
>TRBD1|TRBV7-9|TRBJ2-2
CASSLLRPGGNTGELFF
TGTGCCAGCAGCTTATTGCGGCCAGGGGGGAACACCGGGGAGCTGTTTTTT
>TRBD2|TRBV5-4|TRBJ2-2
CASSPGLASNTGELFF
TGTGCCAGCAGCCCCGGACTAGCATCCAACACCGGGGAGCTGTTTTTT
>.|TRBV10-3|TRBJ1-2
CAISLDGVYGYTF
TGTGCCATCAGCCTCGACGGAGTCTATGGCTACACCTTC
>.|TRBV5-1|TRBJ2-5
CASSLYVAGQETQYF
TGCGCCAGCAGCTTATATGTCGCAGGACAAGAGACCCAGTACTTC
>TRBD1|TRBV28|TRBJ1-5
CASSSRTGGYQPQHF
TGTGCCAGCAGTTCCCGGACAGGGGGATATCAGCCCCAGCATTTT
>TRBD1|TRBV9|TRBJ1-1
CASSGNRGRPEAFF
TGTGCCAGCAGCGGAAACAGGGGTAGGCCTGAAGCTTTCTTT
>.|TRBV19|TRBJ1-2
CASSIGVGRSVYGYTF
TGTGCCAGTAGTATCGGCGTTGGGCGATCAGTCTATGGCTACACCTTC
>.|TRBV6-5|TRBJ2-7
CASSRGRGVDEQYF
TGTGCCAGCTCTCGTGGGAGGGGGGTGGACGAGCAGTACTTC
>.|TRBV27|TRBJ2-3
CASSAPGGSDTDTQYF
TGTGCCAGCAGTGCGCCAGGGGGGAGCGACACAGATACGCAGTATTTT
>.|TRBV2|TRBJ2-7
CASSIQGPRYEQYF
TGTGCCAGCAGCATACAGGGACCTCGGTACGAGCAGTACTTC
>.|TRBV5-6|TRBJ1-1
CASSQDQGGVTEAFF
TGTGCCAGCAGCCAAGATCAGGGCGGGGTGACTGAAGCTTTCTTT
>TRBD1|TRBV5-1|TRBJ1-4
CASSYTGPGQGRLKLFF
TGCGCCAGCAGCTACACTGGGCCGGGACAGGGGCGACTCAAACTGTTTTTT
>TRBD1|TRBV9|TRBJ2-2
CASSVLQGARTGELFF
TGTGCCAGCAGCGTCTTACAGGGGGCGCGGACCGGGGAGCTGTTTTTT
>.|TRBV5-6|TRBJ2-7
CASSLEWGSYEQYF
TGTGCCAGCAGCTTGGAATGGGGCTCCTACGAGCAGTACTTC
>.|TRBV2|TRBJ1-2
CASSPGAYYGYTF
TGTGCCAGCAGCCCGGGAGCTTACTATGGCTACACCTTC
>.|TRBV19|TRBJ1-6
CASSPNRDSPLHF
TGTGCCAGTAGTCCTAACAGGGATTCACCCCTCCACTTT
>.|TRBV27|TRBJ1-2
CASSLNGLSYGYTF
TGTGCCAGCAGTCTGAACGGTTTGAGCTATGGCTACACCTTC
>.|TRBV28|TRBJ2-5
CASSFSGTRWKETQYF
TGTGCCAGCAGTTTCTCCGGGACAAGGTGGAAAGAGACCCAGTACTTC